This passage covers 3 T cell receptor beta chains from one sample sequenced in a study of T cell responses to AZD1222 COVID-19 vaccine. Sequencing was performed with immunoSEQ multiplex PCR; in TCRdb, only in-frame clones are kept and a portion is missing. Of roughly 98,000 clones in the sample, approximately 92% were seen once. This material consisted of peripheral blood, taken on day 0 of AZD1222 vaccination. The receptors here all came from an adult in good health.

The chain recombines TRBV7-2 with TRBJ1-2; D perhaps matches TRBD1 (6 bases). The CDR3 loop spans 16 amino acids. V lost 5 bases and J 3 bases, leaving 19 bases between the germline ends. From germline, CDR1 is SGHTA and CDR2 FQGNSA. In DNA, the CDR3 is TGTGCCAGCAGCCTCTTCGGGGGGGCGAACGACTATGGCTACACCTTC. This translates into CASSLFGGANDYGYTF.

V is TRBV6-6 and J is TRBJ1-4; D remains unclear. This CDR3 comprises 16 residues. Germline CDR1 reads MNHNY; CDR2 reads SVGAGI (reference sequence). V lost 6 bases, J lost 0 bases, and 14 bases lay in between. CDR3 coding DNA: TGTGCCAGCAGCCCCCGTAGATTCCCAACTAATGAAAAACTGTTTTTT. Amino acid sequence: CASSPRRFPTNEKLFF.

The V and J genes are TRBV6-5 and TRBJ2-5; weak D call: TRBD2 (5 bases). Germline CDR1 MNHEY, CDR2 SVGAGI. The CDR3 sequence is 13 residues long. V was pared by 2 bases and J by 5 bases, with 9 bases between. CDR3 bases: TGTGCCAGCAGTTACACGGGGTTGGAGACCCAGTACTTC. It codes for CASSYTGLETQYF.